The rows below give T cell receptor beta chains drawn from one sample of a study of CD8 T cells in Susac syndrome. TCRdb passed the immunoSEQ multiplex PCR reads through MiXCR, listing each CDR3 protein once. Among 250,000 to 300,000 distinct CDR3 sequences, 89% were seen once, and the ten largest hold about 0.17%. Sequencing was performed on CD8+ T cells from PBMCs. These receptors all stem from a human donor with multiple sclerosis. Each CDR3 is given with its conserved first and last residue. D genes are given only for firm matches. Not every row has a clone size; where given, it reads once, few, many or a size class.

D	size	V	J	DNA	CDR3
NA	NA	TRBV7-9	TRBJ2-3	TGTGCCAGCAGCCAAGAAGGGGCGGCCTCCGATACGCAGTATTTT	CASSQEGAASDTQYF
TRBD1	NA	TRBV12-3/TRBV12-4	TRBJ2-1	TGTGCCAGCAGTTTCGGACAGGACAGCTCCTACAATGAGCAGTTCTTC	CASSFGQDSSYNEQFF
TRBD1	NA	TRBV12-3/TRBV12-4	TRBJ1-5	TGTGCCAGCAGCCCGGGACAGGGGAGTACTCAGCCCCAGCATTTT	CASSPGQGSTQPQHF
NA	NA	TRBV15	TRBJ2-1	TGTGCCACCAGCAGAGATCTGGGGGGAAATGAGCAGTTCTTC	CATSRDLGGNEQFF
NA	NA	TRBV13	TRBJ1-1	TGTGCCAGCAGCTTAGCCCGAGGGGTCACTGAAGCTTTCTTT	CASSLARGVTEAFF
NA	NA	TRBV7-9	TRBJ2-1	TGTGCCAGCAGCGGGTGGCACAATGAGCAGTTCTTC	CASSGWHNEQFF
TRBD1	NA	TRBV6-5	TRBJ2-5	TGTGCCAGCAGAGACCACCGGGACAGAGAAGAGACCCAGTACTTC	CASRDHRDREETQYF
NA	few	TRBV19	TRBJ2-2	TGTGCCAGTAGTGTCGGCCCGAACACCGGGGAGCTGTTTTTT	CASSVGPNTGELFF
TRBD2	NA	TRBV3-1	TRBJ2-3	TGTGCCAGCAGCCTTTCTACTAGCGGACCTTCACATACGCAGTATTTT	CASSLSTSGPSHTQYF
NA	NA	TRBV28	TRBJ2-5	TGTGCCACCTGGCGGGGTACCCAAGAGACCCAGTACTTC	CATWRGTQETQYF
TRBD1	once	TRBV5-6	TRBJ2-1	TGTGCCAGCAGCTTGGGGGACAGGGGTGGGAATGAGCAGTTCTTC	CASSLGDRGGNEQFF
NA	NA	TRBV6-5	TRBJ2-7	TGTGCCAGCAGTTACTCGATTGCTTCGGGGAACGAGCAGTACTTC	CASSYSIASGNEQYF
NA	few	TRBV13	TRBJ2-2	TGTGCCAGCAGGAGTAGGGGCGACACCGGGGAGCTGTTTTTT	CASRSRGDTGELFF
NA	NA	TRBV29-1	TRBJ2-1	TGCAGCGTTGTAGGTGTCTACAATGAGCAGTTCTTC	CSVVGVYNEQFF
NA	NA	TRBV9	TRBJ2-1	TGTGCCAGCAGCGCAGACGTAACTGGCCACAATGAGCAGTTCTTC	CASSADVTGHNEQFF
TRBD2	NA	TRBV20-1	TRBJ2-5	TGCAGTGCTAGAATCCGGGACTACCCCTTACAAGAGACCCAGTACTTC	CSARIRDYPLQETQYF
NA	NA	TRBV14	TRBJ1-1	TGTGCCAGCAGCCAAGATATCCGTCGGGACCCCATTGAAGCTTTCTTT	CASSQDIRRDPIEAFF
TRBD2	few	TRBV7-3	TRBJ2-1	TGTGCCAGCAGCTTAATGGCGGGAGGGGAAGACAATGAGCAGTTCTTC	CASSLMAGGEDNEQFF
NA	NA	TRBV12-3/TRBV12-4	TRBJ2-5	TGTGCCAGCAGTTTTCTGGTCCAAGAGACCCAGTACTTC	CASSFLVQETQYF
TRBD2	NA	TRBV7-6	TRBJ2-2	TGTGCCAGCAGCTTAGCCTGGGGACTAGCGGAATTTGCGAACACCGGGGAGCTGTTTTTT	CASSLAWGLAEFANTGELFF
NA	NA	TRBV29-1	TRBJ2-7	TGCAGCGTTGATATGGGGTACGAGCAGTACTTC	CSVDMGYEQYF
NA	NA	TRBV29-1	TRBJ2-7	TGCAGCGTTGAAAAGGGCACCTACGAGCAGTACTTC	CSVEKGTYEQYF
NA	NA	TRBV4-2	TRBJ1-2	TGTGCCAGCAGCCAAGAAGGCCAGCCCCTAGTTAACTATGGCTACACCTTC	CASSQEGQPLVNYGYTF
TRBD1	NA	TRBV20-1	TRBJ2-7	TGCAGTGCTAGAGACCGGGACAGCCACTACGAGCAGTACTTC	CSARDRDSHYEQYF
NA	NA	TRBV21-1	TRBJ2-7	TGTGCCAGCAGCAGGGTACAGGGTGAGCAGTACTTC	CASSRVQGEQYF